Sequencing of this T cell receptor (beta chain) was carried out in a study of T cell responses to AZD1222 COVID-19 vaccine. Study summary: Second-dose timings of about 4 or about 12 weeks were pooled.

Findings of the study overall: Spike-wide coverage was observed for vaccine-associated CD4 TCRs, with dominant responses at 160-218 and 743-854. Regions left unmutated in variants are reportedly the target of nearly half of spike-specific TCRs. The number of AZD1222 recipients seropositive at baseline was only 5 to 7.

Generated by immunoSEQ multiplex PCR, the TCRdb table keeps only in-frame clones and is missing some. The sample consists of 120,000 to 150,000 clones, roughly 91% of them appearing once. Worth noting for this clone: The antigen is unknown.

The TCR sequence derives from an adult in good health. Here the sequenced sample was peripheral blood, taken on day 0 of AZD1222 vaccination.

The CDR3 nucleotides read TGCGCCAGCAGCCAACCCACGGGACTAGCGGGGGGGCCCCGGGGCAATGAGCAGTTCTTC. Translated: CASSQPTGLAGGPRGNEQFF. V usage is TRBV4-1 and J usage is TRBJ2-1; 16 positions match TRBD2. Looked up from germline, CDR1 is MGHRA and CDR2 is YSYEKL. Losses at the gene ends were 2 bases for V and 6 bases for J; bases not matched to a gene: 13. There are 20 residues in the CDR3.